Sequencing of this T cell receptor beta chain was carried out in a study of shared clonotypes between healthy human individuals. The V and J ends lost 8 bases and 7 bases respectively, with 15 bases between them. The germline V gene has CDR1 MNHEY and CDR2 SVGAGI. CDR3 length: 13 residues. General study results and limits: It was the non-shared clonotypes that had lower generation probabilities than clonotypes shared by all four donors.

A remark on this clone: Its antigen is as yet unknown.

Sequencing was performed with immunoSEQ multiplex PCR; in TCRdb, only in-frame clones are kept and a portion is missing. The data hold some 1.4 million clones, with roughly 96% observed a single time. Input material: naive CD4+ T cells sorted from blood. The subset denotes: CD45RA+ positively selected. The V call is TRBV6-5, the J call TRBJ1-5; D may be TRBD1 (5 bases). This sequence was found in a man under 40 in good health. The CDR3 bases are TGTGCCAGCGCAGGGAGTGGCGGGCAGCCCCAGCATTTT. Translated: CASAGSGGQPQHF.